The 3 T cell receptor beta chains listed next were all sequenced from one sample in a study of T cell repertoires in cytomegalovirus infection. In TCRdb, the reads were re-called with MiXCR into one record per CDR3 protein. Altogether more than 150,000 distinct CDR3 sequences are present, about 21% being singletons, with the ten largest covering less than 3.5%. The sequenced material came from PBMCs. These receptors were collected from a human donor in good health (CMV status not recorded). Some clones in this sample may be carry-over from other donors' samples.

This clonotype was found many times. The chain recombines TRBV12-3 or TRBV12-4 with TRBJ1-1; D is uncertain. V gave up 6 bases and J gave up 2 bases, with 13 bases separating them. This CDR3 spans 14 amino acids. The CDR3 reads CASSLRTPNTEAFF. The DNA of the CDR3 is TGTGCCAGCAGCCTGCGGACGCCAAACACTGAAGCTTTCTTT.

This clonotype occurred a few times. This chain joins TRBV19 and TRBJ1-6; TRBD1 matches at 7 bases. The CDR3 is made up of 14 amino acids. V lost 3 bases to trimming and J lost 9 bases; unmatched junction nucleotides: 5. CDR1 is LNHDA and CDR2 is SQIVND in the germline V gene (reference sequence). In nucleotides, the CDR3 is TGTGCCAGTAGTATCGGGACAGAGGGTTCACCCCTCCACTTT. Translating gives CASSIGTEGSPLHF.

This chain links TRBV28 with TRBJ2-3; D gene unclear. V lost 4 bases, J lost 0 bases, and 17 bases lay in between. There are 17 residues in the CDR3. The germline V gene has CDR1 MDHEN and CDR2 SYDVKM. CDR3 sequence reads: CASSSHDFLSSTDTQYF. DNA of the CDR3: TGTGCCAGCAGTTCCCATGACTTCCTCTCTAGCACAGATACGCAGTATTTT. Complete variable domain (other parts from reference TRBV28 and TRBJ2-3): DVKVTQSSRYLVKRTGEKVFLECVQDMDHENMFWYRQDPGLGLRLIYFSYDVKMKEKGDIPEGYSVSREKKERFSLILESASTNQTSMYLCASSSHDFLSSTDTQYFGPGTRLTVL.